These T cell receptor beta chains were read from a single sample in a study of cytotoxic CD8 clonotypes in ibrutinib-treated CLL. The method was immunoSEQ multiplex PCR; TCRdb's version includes in-frame clones alone and lacks a portion of them. The table shows 150,000 or so clones, with roughly 83% occurring only once. Sequencing was performed on PBMCs, taken after 12 months of ibrutinib treatment. These TCRs come from a human donor with chronic lymphocytic leukemia. CDR3s leave out the opening cysteine and the closing phenylalanine or tryptophan.

TRBV5-1 ASSLDPGQAYEQY
TRBV7-7 ASSRLLGVNYEQY
TRBV5-1 ASSEWGPTNEKLF
TRBV12-5 ASGLAGTGYYDYT
TRBV14 ASSHSAYEQY
TRBV27 ASSDEGGYT
TRBV7-8 ASSLALAFRVDHQPQH
TRBV5-1 ASSVDYYEQY
TRBV11-2 ASSLGQGGEKLF
TRBV11-2 ASSLIPYEQY
TRBV9 ASSVGTGGWEQY
TRBV5-6 ASRYGTASYT
TRBV5-6 ASSPGLWAAAYEQY
TRBV11-3 ASSLGQTYEQY
TRBV13 ASSLVDEQF
TRBV30 AWGTGTGGYEQY
TRBV6-4 ASSLSLGNEQF
TRBV6-6 ASSSTGVQPQH
TRBV5-4 ASSTLTGSYNEQF
TRBV30 AWSVGRGPSEQY
TRBV25-1 ASSEPPGHGDGYT
TRBV19 ASSISRGADTQY
TRBV5-6 ASTRQGLRETQY
TRBV7-9 ASSLVGRASSYNEQF
TRBV5-6 ASSLGLAGGLTDTQY
TRBV28 ASSLIRAGSGANVLT
TRBV27 ASSFIGTSGTELF
TRBV4-1 ASSRPGQVAKNIQY
TRBV28 ASSLASGIDTQY
TRBV6-1 ASSEVFPSDVGHTIY
TRBV4-3 ASSQEVSHRDLHQPQH
TRBV27 ASSYRRTNYGYT
TRBV7-6 ASSTSPASQETQY
TRBV5-1 ASSGSEYGYT
TRBV15 ATSRDGTSGSLSDTQY
TRBV6-5 ASSYGLAGDNEQF
TRBV7-2 ASSLGAGEAQY
TRBV5-1 ASSQQGAVEAF
TRBV27 ASSLSGQVHGYT
TRBV6-5 ASSSPGGIYEQY
TRBV14 ASSVVGTGELF
TRBV7-3 ASSLRPAGGRVDEQY
TRBV7-9 ASSPGLAGSNEQF
TRBV14 ASSHLQPPGTNEKLF
TRBV18 ASSPDSEAF
TRBV27 ASSSQGSTEAF
TRBV5-6 ASSNVDRNTGELF
TRBV18 ASSPLSSENTEAF
TRBV14 ASSPREGGIVGETQY
TRBV16 ASSRQGDQPQH
TRBV28 ASSGPPLAEQY
TRBV19 ASPTTGPYEQY
TRBV5-8 ASSLSKLGQGNEQY
TRBV19 ASSHFDPGSTDTQY
TRBV15 ATSRGLGETQY
TRBV2 ASGGQAVLGTGELF
TRBV5-1 ASSLNTPDTGELF
TRBV19 ASCGTLEAF
TRBV18 ASGTEDRVTQY
TRBV19 ASSIDRVNYGYT